Described below is a single T cell receptor beta chain sequence and its context. V lost 6 bases, J lost 1 base, and 9 bases lay in between. The CDR3 contains 13 residues. In germline, CDR1 is MNHEY, CDR2 SVGAGI. The data belong to a study of OX40 agonist ivuxolimab in advanced cancers. TCRdb keeps only in-frame clones here, not all; method: immunoSEQ multiplex PCR. The table records about 67,000 clones, 85% of them present only once. This sequence was found in an adult with an advanced solid tumor such as melanoma, head and neck, liver or kidney cancer. This chain uses TRBV6-5 with TRBJ1-2; D gene ambiguous. This material consisted of CD4+ or CD8+ T cells sorted from blood, taken in a trial of the OX40 agonist ivuxolimab. CDR3 DNA: TGTGCCAGCAGGAGAGACCTTAACTATGGCTACACCTTC. Its protein is CASRRDLNYGYTF.